This is a list of T cell receptor beta chains from one sample in a study of T cell responses to AZD1222 COVID-19 vaccine. TCRdb's table, derived via immunoSEQ multiplex PCR, lists solely in-frame clones and lacks some. Here the sample spans 100,000 to 150,000 clones, approximately 90% being singletons. The specimen was peripheral blood, collected 28 days after the second AZD1222 dose. The receptors come from an adult who received the AZD1222 COVID-19 vaccine. Both conserved end residues are part of each CDR3. The D gene is left open where the match is weak. Size is omitted from some rows. Given values are once, few, many or a class for expanded clones.

-	-	TRBJ2-7	TRBV2	TGTGCCAGCAGCCCCGAAGGGGGGCGATTCTACGAGCAGTACTTC	CASSPEGGRFYEQYF
-	TRBD1	TRBJ2-5	TRBV12-5	TGTGCTAGTGGACCCGGGACAGGAGTTGGAGAGACCCAGTACTTC	CASGPGTGVGETQYF
-	TRBD2	TRBJ2-3	TRBV4-1	TGCGCCAGCAGCCAAGCCTCTCTAGCGGGGGTCACAGATACGCAGTATTTT	CASSQASLAGVTDTQYF
-	TRBD2	TRBJ2-2	TRBV7-2	TGTGCCAGCAGCTTAGGAGCTAGCGGGAGAAGGGTCGGGGAGCTGTTTTTT	CASSLGASGRRVGELFF
few	-	TRBJ1-3	TRBV10-3	TGTGCCATCAGTGAGACAGGGAACACCATATATTTT	CAISETGNTIYF
once	-	TRBJ2-7	TRBV12-3/TRBV12-4	TGTGCCAGCACCCGGACAAGCTACGAGCAGTACTTC	CASTRTSYEQYF
few	-	TRBJ1-3	TRBV10-3	TGTGCCATCAGTGCCCAAGACAGAACTGGAAACACCATATATTTT	CAISAQDRTGNTIYF
-	TRBD1	TRBJ1-2	TRBV4-2	TGTGCCAGCAGCCAGCCGGGACAGGGGGCGCTTGACTATGGCTACACCTTC	CASSQPGQGALDYGYTF
once	-	TRBJ2-2	TRBV27	TGTGCCAGCAGTCCTACGAACACCGGGGAGCTGTTTTTT	CASSPTNTGELFF
-	-	TRBJ2-7	TRBV19	TGTGCCAGTAGTAAGCAGGGCGGACGTTCACGGGAGCAGTACTTC	CASSKQGGRSREQYF
-	-	TRBJ2-3	TRBV7-3	TGTGCCAGCAGCTTAAGGGGTAGAGATACGCAGTATTTT	CASSLRGRDTQYF